The 10 T cell receptor beta chains below all came from one sample that was sequenced in a study of T cell changes during pregnancy in multiple sclerosis. TCRdb keeps only in-frame clones here, not all; method: immunoSEQ multiplex PCR. The repertoire holds tens of thousands of clones, with about 91% as singletons. Sequenced material: CD4+ T cells from peripheral blood mononuclear cells, taken in the first trimester of pregnancy. The receptors come from a female donor with multiple sclerosis, enrolled in a pregnancy study.

The chain is built from TRBV6-1 and TRBJ2-7, with D uncertain. V was trimmed by 2 bases and J by 3 bases, leaving 11 bases between them. The CDR3 is made up of 14 amino acids. CDR1 is MNHNS, CDR2 SASEGT, per germline. The CDR3 region is CASSESLDIYEQYF. The CDR3, as DNA: TGTGCCAGCAGTGAATCCCTCGACATCTACGAGCAGTACTTC.

The V gene is TRBV7-2, the J gene TRBJ2-2; D uncertain. V lost 2 bases, J lost 1 base, and 5 bases lay in between. In germline, CDR1 is SGHTA, CDR2 FQGNSA. The CDR3 covers 14 residues. For the CDR3, the DNA is TGTGCCAGCAGCTTATCCGGGAACACCGGGGAGCTGTTTTTT. Translating gives CASSLSGNTGELFF.

The chain recombines TRBV30 with TRBJ2-6; 10 bases are shared with TRBD2. The germline V gene encodes CDR1 GTSNPN and CDR2 SVGIG (reference sequence). V shed 3 bases and J 0 bases; nucleotides not matched to a gene: 5. The CDR3 is 17 residues long. CDR3 DNA sequence: TGTGCCTGGAGAAAAGCGGGAGGGATCTCTGGGGCCAACGTCCTGACTTTC. Its translation: CAWRKAGGISGANVLTF.

The chain recombines TRBV23-1 with TRBJ2-5; no definite D call. TRBV23-1 is an ORF, with its function uncertain. The CDR3 has 13 residues. The germline V and J ends were trimmed by 0 bases and 4 bases, with 6 bases remaining between them. CDR3 in amino acids: CASSQSVRETQYF. DNA of the CDR3: TGCGCCAGCAGTCAATCTGTGCGAGAGACCCAGTACTTC.

The rearrangement joins TRBV30 to TRBJ1-2; TRBD1 might be the D (6 bases). Germline CDR1 is GTSNPN and CDR2 is SVGIG (reference sequence). V dropped 2 bases and J dropped 2 bases, with 15 bases sitting between them. This CDR3 has 15 residues. The CDR3 reads CAWSPLTGLNYGYTF. CDR3 nucleotides: TGTGCCTGGAGTCCACTTACAGGGTTAAACTATGGCTACACCTTC.

The chain combines TRBV2 with TRBJ2-3, with 15 bases fitting TRBD2. This CDR3 is 15 amino acids long. J was trimmed by 9 bases and V by 5 bases; bases with no gene match: 6. Germline CDR1 reads SNHLY; CDR2 reads FYNNEI. This CDR3 is CASSRTSGGGRTQYF. Here the CDR3 DNA reads TGTGCCAGCAGTCGGACTAGCGGGGGGGGGCGAACGCAGTATTTT.

This clone was observed a single time. The chain has TRBV11-2 and TRBJ2-1; no definite D call. The CDR3 has 14 residues. V lost 2 bases, J lost 5 bases, and 10 bases lay in between. Germline V lookup: CDR1 SGHAT, CDR2 FQNNGV. The CDR3 protein is CASSLMVYNNEQFF. The CDR3 DNA sequence: TGTGCCAGCAGCTTAATGGTCTATAACAATGAGCAGTTCTTC.

The V and J genes are TRBV18 and TRBJ2-3, with 7 positions matching TRBD1. Germline CDR1 reads KGHSH; CDR2 reads LQKENI. The CDR3 loop spans 14 amino acids. With V trimmed by 6 bases and J by 4 bases, 7 bases remained unmatched. The CDR3 DNA sequence: TGTGCCAGCTCGTACGGGACAGTCCCAGATACGCAGTATTTT. It encodes CASSYGTVPDTQYF.

The chain is built from TRBV5-1 and TRBJ2-3, with 9 bases lining up with TRBD2. Germline CDR1 is SGHRS and CDR2 is YFSETQ. This CDR3 is 15 amino acids long. V trimming: 3 bases; J trimming: 1 base; junction bases outside the gene matches: 3. The CDR3 DNA is TGCGCCAGCAGCTCCGGACTAGCGCGCACAGATACGCAGTATTTT. Translation gives CASSSGLARTDTQYF.

This rearrangement joins TRBV4-2 to TRBJ2-7, with D perhaps matching TRBD2 (7 bases). The length of the CDR3 is 16 residues. Trimming shortened V by 3 bases and J by 5 bases, and 20 bases separated the two germline ends. Germline CDR1 reads LGHNA; CDR2 reads YNFKEQ. CDR3: CASSQVEGGVGHEQYF. The DNA of the CDR3 is TGTGCCAGCAGCCAGGTCGAGGGGGGGGTGGGGCACGAGCAGTACTTC.